Listed below are T cell receptor beta chains from one sample, sequenced in a study of neoadjuvant anti-PD-1 for oral cavity cancer. TCRdb keeps only in-frame clones here, not all; method: immunoSEQ multiplex PCR. The sample includes 14,000 or so clones, around three quarters of them seen just once. This material consisted of PBMCs, taken before nivolumab (anti-PD-1) treatment. The receptors were sampled from a person aged 35 to 85 with oral cavity squamous cell carcinoma. CDR3s include the opening cysteine and the closing phenylalanine or tryptophan. The D gene is left open where the match is weak. The size field is filled for only some rows; it gives once, few, many or a size class.

few	TRBD1	TRBV6-1	TRBJ1-2	CASSVGTGAYGYTF	TGTGCCAGCAGTGTGGGGACAGGGGCCTATGGCTACACCTTC
NA	NA	TRBV6-5	TRBJ2-7	CASVSLNSYEQYF	TGTGCCAGCGTTTCCCTAAACAGCTACGAGCAGTACTTC
NA	NA	TRBV1	TRBJ2-1	CTSSLPLAGLHNEQFF	TGCACCAGCAGCCTACCACTAGCGGGGCTCCACAATGAGCAGTTCTTC
NA	NA	TRBV7-9	TRBJ1-5	CASSLAGDSNQPQHF	TGTGCCAGCAGCTTAGCGGGGGATAGCAATCAGCCCCAGCATTTT
few	NA	TRBV27	TRBJ2-2	CASRPRIVPGELFF	TGTGCCAGCAGACCCCGTATTGTACCTGGGGAGCTGTTTTTT
NA	NA	TRBV29-1	TRBJ1-1	CSVTFYTEAFF	TGCAGCGTGACATTTTACACTGAAGCTTTCTTT
NA	NA	TRBV28	TRBJ1-2	CARMEYGYTF	TGTGCCAGGATGGAGTATGGCTACACCTTC
NA	NA	TRBV29-1	TRBJ1-5	CSAQVNSNQPQHF	TGCAGCGCACAGGTTAATAGCAATCAGCCCCAGCATTTT
NA	NA	TRBV7-6	TRBJ2-3	CASSLGASGRGTDTQYF	TGTGCCAGCAGCTTAGGGGCGTCGGGGCGTGGCACAGATACGCAGTATTTT
NA	NA	TRBV29-1	TRBJ2-7	CSVGDFSYEQYF	TGCAGCGTTGGGGACTTTTCCTACGAGCAGTACTTC
NA	NA	TRBV2	TRBJ1-1	CASSLSQSTNTEAFF	TGTGCCAGCAGTCTATCTCAATCCACGAACACTGAAGCTTTCTTT
NA	NA	TRBV9	TRBJ1-5	CASSPGLSYSNQPQHF	TGTGCCAGCAGCCCGGGACTATCATATAGCAATCAGCCCCAGCATTTT
NA	NA	TRBV11-2	TRBJ1-1	CASVYRGAGVNTEAFF	TGTGCCAGTGTATATCGAGGTGCAGGGGTGAACACTGAAGCTTTCTTT
NA	NA	TRBV4-1	TRBJ2-7	CASSQVTLSSYEQYF	TGCGCCAGCAGCCAGGTTACACTGAGCTCCTACGAGCAGTACTTC
few	NA	TRBV4-1	TRBJ2-3	CASSSHYTDTQYF	TGCGCCAGCAGCTCCCACTACACAGATACGCAGTATTTT
NA	NA	TRBV6-1	TRBJ1-1	CASSAGGYTEAFF	TGTGCCAGCAGTGCCGGAGGGTACACTGAAGCTTTCTTT
NA	TRBD1	TRBV7-2	TRBJ2-2	CASSSLTGGTGELFF	TGTGCCAGCAGCTCGTTGACAGGGGGCACCGGGGAGCTGTTTTTT
NA	NA	TRBV19	TRBJ1-1	CASSLPRGPLNTEAFF	TGTGCCAGTAGCCTGCCTCGGGGGCCCTTGAACACTGAAGCTTTCTTT
once	TRBD2	TRBV28	TRBJ2-3	CASSLAGSTDTQYF	TGTGCCAGCAGTCTAGCGGGATCCACAGATACGCAGTATTTT
NA	NA	TRBV14	TRBJ2-7	CASSVGYEQYF	TGTGCCAGCAGCGTCGGCTACGAGCAGTACTTC
NA	NA	TRBV7-9	TRBJ2-1	CASSFLTATYNEQFF	TGTGCCAGCAGCTTCCTGACAGCTACATACAATGAGCAGTTCTTC
NA	NA	TRBV9	TRBJ1-2	CASSFQSYYGYTF	TGTGCCAGCAGCTTTCAGTCTTACTATGGCTACACCTTC
few	TRBD1	TRBV14	TRBJ1-6	CASSQRDRFNNSPLHF	TGTGCCAGCAGCCAAAGGGACAGGTTTAATAATTCACCCCTCCACTTT
NA	NA	TRBV28	TRBJ2-7	CASSVPSSSYEQYF	TGTGCCAGCAGCGTACCCAGTTCCTCCTACGAGCAGTACTTC
NA	TRBD1	TRBV7-9	TRBJ2-3	CASRHPAGTGGTDTQYF	TGTGCCAGCAGGCACCCGGCCGGGACAGGGGGAACAGATACGCAGTATTTT
NA	NA	TRBV5-1	TRBJ2-7	CASRATGGNYEQYF	TGCGCCAGCAGAGCGACAGGAGGTAACTACGAGCAGTACTTC
NA	TRBD2	TRBV5-1	TRBJ2-5	CASSWGLAVRETQYF	TGCGCCAGCAGCTGGGGACTAGCGGTCCGGGAGACCCAGTACTTC
NA	NA	TRBV7-9	TRBJ2-5	CASSLVQRAVSIETQYF	TGTGCCAGCAGCTTAGTACAACGGGCGGTTTCGATTGAGACCCAGTACTTC
NA	TRBD1	TRBV2	TRBJ2-1	CASSLRDRGQTRADNEQFF	TGTGCCAGCAGTCTACGGGACAGGGGGCAAACCAGGGCCGACAATGAGCAGTTCTTC
NA	NA	TRBV27	TRBJ1-2	CASSFRTRVGYTF	TGTGCCAGCAGTTTCCGGACCCGGGTTGGCTACACCTTC
few	TRBD1	TRBV5-4	TRBJ2-7	CASSVGQGAREQYF	TGTGCCAGCAGCGTTGGACAGGGAGCAAGGGAGCAGTACTTC
NA	NA	TRBV6-6	TRBJ1-3	CASSYAQGASGNTIYF	TGTGCCAGCAGTTACGCACAAGGGGCCTCTGGAAACACCATATATTTT